This T cell receptor (beta chain) stems from a study of OX40 agonist ivuxolimab in advanced cancers. Study details: Mean age approximately 55 years, range roughly 20 to 85; 82.7% male. Earlier anti-PD-1, anti-PD-L1 or anti-CTLA-4 therapy was permitted; 30% to 50% had received some. Points from the study as a whole: Circulating CD4+ and CD8+ T cells showed clonal expansion by week 6 at 0.1 to 3.0 mg/kg.

CDR3 length: 14 amino acids. Trimming removed 3 bases from V and 7 bases from J; junction bases left unmatched: 6. Germline values: CDR1 MNHEY, CDR2 SVGAGI. Sequenced by immunoSEQ multiplex PCR; TCRdb stores in-frame clones only, minus some. The sample gives about 34,000 clones, approximately 82% of which show up once; 2.6% is in the top ten. With respect to this clone: Its antigen is unidentified.

The V call is TRBV6-5, the J call TRBJ2-7, with 10 bases lining up with TRBD2. The material was CD4+ or CD8+ T cells sorted from blood, obtained in a trial of the OX40 agonist ivuxolimab. This receptor was identified in an adult with an advanced solid tumor such as melanoma, head and neck, liver or kidney cancer. This CDR3 reads CASSYGSGGREQYF. The DNA of the CDR3 is TGTGCCAGCAGTTATGGTAGCGGGGGGAGAGAGCAGTACTTC.